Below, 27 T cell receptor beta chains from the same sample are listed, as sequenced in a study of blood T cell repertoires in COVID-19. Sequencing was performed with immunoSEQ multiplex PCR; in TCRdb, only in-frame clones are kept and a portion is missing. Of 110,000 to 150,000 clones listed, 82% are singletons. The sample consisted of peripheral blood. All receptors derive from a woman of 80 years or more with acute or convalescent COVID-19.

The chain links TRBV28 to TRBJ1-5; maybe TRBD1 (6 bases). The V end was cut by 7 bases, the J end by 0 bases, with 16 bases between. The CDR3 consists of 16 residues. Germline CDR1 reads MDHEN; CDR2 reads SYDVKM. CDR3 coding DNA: TGTGCCAGCACGGACAGCAACCTCTATAGCAATCAGCCCCAGCATTTT. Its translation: CASTDSNLYSNQPQHF.

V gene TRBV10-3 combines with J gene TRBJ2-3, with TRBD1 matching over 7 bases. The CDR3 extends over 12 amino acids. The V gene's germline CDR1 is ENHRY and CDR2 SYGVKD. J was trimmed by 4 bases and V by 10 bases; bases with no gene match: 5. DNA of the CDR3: TGTGCCACCGGACAGGCTCCAGATACGCAGTATTTT. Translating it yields CATGQAPDTQYF.

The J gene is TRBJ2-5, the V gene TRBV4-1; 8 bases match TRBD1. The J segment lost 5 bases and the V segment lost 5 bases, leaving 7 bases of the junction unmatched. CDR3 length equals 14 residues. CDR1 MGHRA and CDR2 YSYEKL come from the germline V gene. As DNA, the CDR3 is TGCGCCAGCAGCTTCTCGACAGGGGACGAGACCCAGTACTTC. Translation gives CASSFSTGDETQYF.

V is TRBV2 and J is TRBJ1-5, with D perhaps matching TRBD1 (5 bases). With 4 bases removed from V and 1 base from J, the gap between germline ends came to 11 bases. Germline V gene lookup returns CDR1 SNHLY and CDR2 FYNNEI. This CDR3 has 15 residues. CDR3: CASSGRDGSNQPQHF. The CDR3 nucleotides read TGTGCCAGCAGTGGCAGGGATGGCAGCAATCAGCCCCAGCATTTT.

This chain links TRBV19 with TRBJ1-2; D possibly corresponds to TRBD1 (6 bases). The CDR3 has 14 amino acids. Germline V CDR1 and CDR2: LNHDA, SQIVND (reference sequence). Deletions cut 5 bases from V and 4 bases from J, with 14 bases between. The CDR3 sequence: CASSPGDKVYGYTF. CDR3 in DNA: TGTGCCAGTAGTCCCGGGGACAAGGTCTATGGCTACACCTTC.

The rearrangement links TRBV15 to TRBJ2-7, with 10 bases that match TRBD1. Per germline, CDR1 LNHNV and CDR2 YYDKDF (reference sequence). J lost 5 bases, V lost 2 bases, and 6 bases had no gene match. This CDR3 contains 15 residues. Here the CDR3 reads CATSRPGTGANEQYF. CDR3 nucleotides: TGTGCCACCAGCAGACCCGGGACAGGGGCCAACGAGCAGTACTTC.

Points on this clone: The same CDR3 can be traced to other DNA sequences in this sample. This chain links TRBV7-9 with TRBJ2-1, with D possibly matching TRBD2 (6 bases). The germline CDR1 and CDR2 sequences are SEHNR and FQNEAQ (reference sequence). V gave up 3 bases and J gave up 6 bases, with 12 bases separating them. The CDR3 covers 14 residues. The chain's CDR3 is CASSFRDLLNEQFF. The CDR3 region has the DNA TGTGCCAGCAGCTTCCGGGACTTACTCAATGAGCAGTTCTTC.

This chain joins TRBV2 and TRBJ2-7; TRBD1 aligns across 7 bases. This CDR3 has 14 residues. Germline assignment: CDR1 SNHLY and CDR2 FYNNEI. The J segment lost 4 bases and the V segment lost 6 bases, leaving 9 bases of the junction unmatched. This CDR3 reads CASRPGQLNYEQYF. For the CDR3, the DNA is TGTGCCAGCAGGCCGGGACAGCTAAATTACGAGCAGTACTTC.

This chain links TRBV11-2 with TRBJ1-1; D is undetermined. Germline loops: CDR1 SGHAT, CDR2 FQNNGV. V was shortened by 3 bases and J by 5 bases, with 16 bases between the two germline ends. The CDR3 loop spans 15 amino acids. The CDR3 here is CASSFTVGGHTEAFF. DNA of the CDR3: TGTGCCAGCAGCTTCACCGTGGGCGGGCATACTGAAGCTTTCTTT.

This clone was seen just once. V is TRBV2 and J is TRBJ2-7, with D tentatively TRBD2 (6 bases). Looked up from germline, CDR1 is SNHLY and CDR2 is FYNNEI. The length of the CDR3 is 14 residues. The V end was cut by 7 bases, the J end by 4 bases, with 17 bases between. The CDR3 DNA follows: TGTGCCAGCACAAAGGACGGGAGCGGGTACGAGCAGTACTTC. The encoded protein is CASTKDGSGYEQYF.

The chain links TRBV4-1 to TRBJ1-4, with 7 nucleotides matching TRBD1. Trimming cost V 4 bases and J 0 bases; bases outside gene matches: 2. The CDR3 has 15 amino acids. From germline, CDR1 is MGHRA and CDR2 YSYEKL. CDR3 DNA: TGCGCCAGCAGCCTCGACAGGGCAACTAATGAAAAACTGTTTTTT. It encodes CASSLDRATNEKLFF.

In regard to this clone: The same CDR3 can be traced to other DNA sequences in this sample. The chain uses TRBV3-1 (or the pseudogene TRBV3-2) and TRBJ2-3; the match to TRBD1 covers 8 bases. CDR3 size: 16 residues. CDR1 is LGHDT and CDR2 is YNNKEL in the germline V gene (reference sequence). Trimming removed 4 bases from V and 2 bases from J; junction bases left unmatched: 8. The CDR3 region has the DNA TGTGCCAGCAGCCTCCGGACAGGGCCCTTCACAGATACGCAGTATTTT. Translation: CASSLRTGPFTDTQYF.

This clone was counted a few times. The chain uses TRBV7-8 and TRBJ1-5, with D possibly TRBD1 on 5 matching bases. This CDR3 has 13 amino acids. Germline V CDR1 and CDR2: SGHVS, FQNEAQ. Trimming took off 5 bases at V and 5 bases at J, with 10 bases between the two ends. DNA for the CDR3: TGTGCCAGCAGCCGCGCGGGGGATCAGCCCCAGCATTTT. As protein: CASSRAGDQPQHF.

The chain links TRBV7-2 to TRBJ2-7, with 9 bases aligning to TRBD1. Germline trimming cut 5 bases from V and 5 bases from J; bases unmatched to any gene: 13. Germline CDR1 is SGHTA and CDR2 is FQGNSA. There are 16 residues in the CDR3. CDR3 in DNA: TGTGCCAGCAGCGCGCCTCCTCCGGGACAGGGCGACGAGCAGTACTTC. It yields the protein CASSAPPPGQGDEQYF.

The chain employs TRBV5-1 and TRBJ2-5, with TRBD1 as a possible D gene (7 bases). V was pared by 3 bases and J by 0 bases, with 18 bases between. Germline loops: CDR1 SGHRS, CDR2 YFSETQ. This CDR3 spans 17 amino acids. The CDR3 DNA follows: TGCGCCAGCAGCTCCGGGGAGGCAGGGGGAAACCAAGAGACCCAGTACTTC. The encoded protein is CASSSGEAGGNQETQYF.

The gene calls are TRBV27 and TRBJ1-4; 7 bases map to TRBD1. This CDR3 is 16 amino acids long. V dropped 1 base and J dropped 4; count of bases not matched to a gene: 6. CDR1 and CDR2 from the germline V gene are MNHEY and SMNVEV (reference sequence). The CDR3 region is CASSLFSPGGNEKLFF. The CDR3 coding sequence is TGTGCCAGCAGTTTATTTAGCCCAGGGGGTAATGAAAAACTGTTTTTT.

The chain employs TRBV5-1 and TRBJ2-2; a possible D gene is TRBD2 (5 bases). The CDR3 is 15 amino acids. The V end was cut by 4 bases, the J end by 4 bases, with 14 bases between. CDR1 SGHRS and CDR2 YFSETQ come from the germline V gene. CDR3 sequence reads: CASSPSSGVTGELFF. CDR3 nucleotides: TGCGCCAGCAGCCCCTCCTCCGGGGTCACCGGGGAGCTGTTTTTT.

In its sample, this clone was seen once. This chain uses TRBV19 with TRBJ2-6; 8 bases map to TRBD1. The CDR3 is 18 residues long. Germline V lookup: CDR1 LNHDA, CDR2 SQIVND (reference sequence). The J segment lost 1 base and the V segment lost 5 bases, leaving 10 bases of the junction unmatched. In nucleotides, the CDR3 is TGTGCCAGTAGTCTGGGACAGGACGACAAATCTGGGGCCAACGTCCTGACTTTC. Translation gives CASSLGQDDKSGANVLTF.

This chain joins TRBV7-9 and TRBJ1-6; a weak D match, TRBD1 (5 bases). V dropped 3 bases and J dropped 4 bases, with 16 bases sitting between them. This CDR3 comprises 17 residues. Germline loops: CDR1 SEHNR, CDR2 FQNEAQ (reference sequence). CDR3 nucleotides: TGTGCCAGCAGCTTCGGGGGGGATTCCTTTTATAATTCACCCCTCCACTTT. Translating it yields CASSFGGDSFYNSPLHF.

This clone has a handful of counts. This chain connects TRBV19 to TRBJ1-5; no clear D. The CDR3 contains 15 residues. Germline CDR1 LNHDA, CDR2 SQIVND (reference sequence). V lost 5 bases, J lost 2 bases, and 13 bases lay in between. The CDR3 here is CASSRTSGGNQPQHF. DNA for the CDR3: TGTGCCAGTAGTCGTACGTCCGGGGGCAATCAGCCCCAGCATTTT.

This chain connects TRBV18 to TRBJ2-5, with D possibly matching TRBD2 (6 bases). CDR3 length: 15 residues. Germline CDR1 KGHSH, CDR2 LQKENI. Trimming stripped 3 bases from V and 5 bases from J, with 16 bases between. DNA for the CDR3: TGTGCCAGCTCACCCTACGGGGGTGGTAGGGAGACCCAGTACTTC. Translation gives CASSPYGGGRETQYF.

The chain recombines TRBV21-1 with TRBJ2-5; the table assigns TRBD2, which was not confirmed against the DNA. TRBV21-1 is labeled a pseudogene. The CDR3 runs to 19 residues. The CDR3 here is CASSKALWGTIPPPETQYF. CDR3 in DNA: TGTGCCAGCAGCAAAGCGCTTTGGGGGACTATCCCACCCCCCGAGACCCAGTACTTC.

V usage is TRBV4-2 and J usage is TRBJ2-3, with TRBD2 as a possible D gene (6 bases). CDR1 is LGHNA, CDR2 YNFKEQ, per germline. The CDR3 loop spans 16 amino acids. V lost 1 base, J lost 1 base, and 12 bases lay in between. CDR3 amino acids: CASSQVQAGRTDTQYF. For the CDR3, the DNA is TGTGCCAGCAGCCAAGTACAGGCGGGGCGCACAGATACGCAGTATTTT.

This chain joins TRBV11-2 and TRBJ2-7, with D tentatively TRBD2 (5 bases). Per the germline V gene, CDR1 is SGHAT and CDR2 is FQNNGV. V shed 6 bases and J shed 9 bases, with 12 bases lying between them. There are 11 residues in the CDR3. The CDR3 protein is CASRTGVGQYF. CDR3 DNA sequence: TGTGCCAGCAGAACCGGGGTGGGGCAGTACTTC.

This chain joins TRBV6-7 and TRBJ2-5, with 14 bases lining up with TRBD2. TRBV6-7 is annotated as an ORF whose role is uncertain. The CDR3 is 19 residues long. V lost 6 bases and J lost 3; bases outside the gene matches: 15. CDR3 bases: TGTGCCAGCAGGACTAGCGGGAGGGCCGGGCCGCCGGCCAAAGAGACCCAGTACTTC. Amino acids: CASRTSGRAGPPAKETQYF.

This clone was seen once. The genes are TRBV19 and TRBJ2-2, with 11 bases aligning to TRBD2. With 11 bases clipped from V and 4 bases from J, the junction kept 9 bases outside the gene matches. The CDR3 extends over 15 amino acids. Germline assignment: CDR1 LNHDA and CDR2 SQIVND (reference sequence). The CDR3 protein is CAARAGTSGTGELFF. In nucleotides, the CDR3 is TGTGCCGCAAGGGCAGGGACTAGCGGCACCGGGGAGCTGTTTTTT.

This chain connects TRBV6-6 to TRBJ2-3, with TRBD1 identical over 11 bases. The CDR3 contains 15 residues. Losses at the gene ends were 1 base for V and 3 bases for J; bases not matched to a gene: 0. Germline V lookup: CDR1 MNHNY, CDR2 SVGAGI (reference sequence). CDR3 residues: CASSYWDRGTDTQYF. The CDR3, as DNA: TGTGCCAGCAGTTACTGGGACAGGGGGACAGATACGCAGTATTTT.